These 3 T cell receptor beta chains originate from one sample sequenced in a study of T cell clonotyping in hematopoietic cell transplantation. Time point here: recipient sample about 28 days before transplant, after cytoreduction. Generated by immunoSEQ multiplex PCR, the TCRdb table keeps only in-frame clones and is missing some. The data contain roughly 34,000 clones, 95% of them singletons. The source was peripheral blood mononuclear cells, collected before stem cell transplant. The receptors originated from a man between 40 and 49 years old with chronic myeloid leukemia. Some clones in this sample may be carry-over from other donors' samples.

CDR3 nucleotides: TGTGCCAGCAGTTCCTCGTCAGGGGGCTCCTATGGCTACACCTTC. Translation gives CASSSSSGGSYGYTF. This chain uses TRBV28 with TRBJ1-2; the match to TRBD1 covers 8 bases. Germline assignment: CDR1 MDHEN and CDR2 SYDVKM. After removal of 4 bases from V and 4 bases from J, the junction contained 8 bases not matched to a gene. This CDR3 comprises 15 residues.

J is TRBJ1-1 and V is TRBV4-3; D unresolved. This CDR3 is 15 amino acids long. The germline CDR1 and CDR2 sequences are LGHNA and YSLEER. Trimming removed 2 bases at V and 5 bases at J, with 15 bases between. CDR3 residues: CASSQLGGWQTEAFF. CDR3 DNA: TGCGCCAGCAGCCAACTCGGCGGATGGCAGACTGAAGCTTTCTTT.

J is TRBJ2-3 and V is TRBV7-8; D might be TRBD1 (6 bases). The CDR3 contains 19 residues. Deletions cut 0 bases from V and 2 bases from J, with 21 bases between. The germline CDR1 and CDR2 sequences are SGHVS and FQNEAQ. This chain's CDR3 is CASSLAREGGQIFTDTQYF. The CDR3 bases are TGTGCCAGCAGCTTAGCAAGAGAAGGTGGACAGATATTCACAGATACGCAGTATTTT.